Listed below are T cell receptor beta chains from one sample, sequenced in a study of blood T cell repertoires in COVID-19. Some clones are missing from TCRdb's copy, which holds only in-frame ones; the method was immunoSEQ multiplex PCR. The data show roughly 40,000 clones, over 70% seen once. Sequenced material: peripheral blood. Source of these receptors: a woman of 80 years or more with active or convalescent COVID-19. CDR3s include the opening cysteine and the closing phenylalanine or tryptophan. The D gene is left open where the match is weak. Where a row states a size, it is once, few, many or the class of an expanded clone; other rows omit it.

v_call	d_call	clone_size	j_call	cdr3_nt	cdr3_aa
TRBV9	-	few	TRBJ1-2	TGTGCCAGCTCAGGAGGTGGCTATGGCTACACCTTC	CASSGGGYGYTF
TRBV4-2	-	few	TRBJ2-7	TGTGCCAGCAGCCAAGCTTCCAGCGAGACTTCGTACGAGCAGTACTTC	CASSQASSETSYEQYF
TRBV5-1	TRBD1	few	TRBJ2-7	TGCGCCAGCAGCCCCCGACAGGGTGGCTACGAGCAGTACTTC	CASSPRQGGYEQYF
TRBV3-1/TRBV3-2	TRBD2	-	TRBJ2-2	TGTGCCAGCAGCCAAGATCGCAGCGGGAGAGGCACCGGGGAGCTGTTTTTT	CASSQDRSGRGTGELFF
TRBV27	TRBD1	-	TRBJ1-2	TGTGCCAGCAGTCGACAGGGATTACGAGGCTACACCTTC	CASSRQGLRGYTF
TRBV21-1	-	-	TRBJ1-2	TGTGCCAGCAGCCCCGACAAGCATGGCTACACCTTC	CASSPDKHGYTF
TRBV3-1/TRBV3-2	-	-	TRBJ1-1	TGTGCCAGCAGCCACAGGGCCTCGGACACTGAAGCTTTCTTT	CASSHRASDTEAFF
TRBV6-1	-	-	TRBJ1-4	TGTGCCAGCAGTGAACAACTCCCGACAGCCTATAATGAAAAACTGTTTTTT	CASSEQLPTAYNEKLFF
TRBV28	TRBD1	-	TRBJ1-6	TGTGCCAGCAGAGCCCGGGACAGGGGTAATTCACCCCTCCACTTT	CASRARDRGNSPLHF
TRBV7-9	TRBD1	-	TRBJ1-4	TGTGCCAGCAGCCAGGGACAGGGAGGTGAAAAACTGTTTTTT	CASSQGQGGEKLFF
TRBV19	-	-	TRBJ1-5	TGTGCCAGTAGTTTACAGGGTAACCAGCCCCAGCATTTT	CASSLQGNQPQHF
TRBV28	-	-	TRBJ1-2	TGTGCCAGCAGTTTGAGGTCAATCAGGGACTCTTCCGGTGGCTACACCTTC	CASSLRSIRDSSGGYTF
TRBV2	TRBD2	-	TRBJ2-1	TGTGCCAGCAGTGTAAGCGGGAGGCACTACAATGAGCAGTTCTTC	CASSVSGRHYNEQFF
TRBV5-1	TRBD1	-	TRBJ2-1	TGCGCCAGCAGCACTCGGACAGGGGGGATCAATGAGCAGTTCTTC	CASSTRTGGINEQFF
TRBV6-2/TRBV6-3	TRBD2	once	TRBJ2-1	TGTGCCAGCAGCCAGGGACTAGCGGTTAATGAGCAGTTCTTC	CASSQGLAVNEQFF
TRBV19	TRBD2	-	TRBJ2-1	TGTGCCAGTCACACTAGCGGGAGTATGGGCAATGAGCAGTTCTTC	CASHTSGSMGNEQFF
TRBV30	TRBD2	-	TRBJ2-7	TGTGCCTGGAGTCGGGGGGGCTTCTCCTACGAGCAGTACTTC	CAWSRGGFSYEQYF
TRBV30	-	-	TRBJ1-5	TGTGCCGGACGTTGGGACTCCTGGCAGGATCAGCCCCAGCATTTT	CAGRWDSWQDQPQHF
TRBV14	-	once	TRBJ2-1	TGTGCCAGCAGCTGGGGACTGTTCGGGGGAAAGCAGTTCTTC	CASSWGLFGGKQFF
TRBV2	-	-	TRBJ1-3	TGTGCCAGCAGTGGTAGCGGAAACACCATATATTTT	CASSGSGNTIYF
TRBV30	TRBD2	-	TRBJ2-7	TGTGCCTGGAGGAGGACTAGCGGGACCGGACCTCCACAGTACTTC	CAWRRTSGTGPPQYF
TRBV19	-	-	TRBJ2-1	TGTGCCAGTAGTATCAAATCGGGTCTCTTTCAGAATGAGCAGTTCTTC	CASSIKSGLFQNEQFF
TRBV28	-	few	TRBJ1-6	TGTGCCAGCAGCTCAACATCTCGGGGATATAATTCACCCCTCCACTTT	CASSSTSRGYNSPLHF
TRBV5-1	-	-	TRBJ1-1	TGCGCCAGCAGCTCCGACACAGTGAACACTGAAGCTTTCTTT	CASSSDTVNTEAFF
TRBV7-9	-	many	TRBJ2-3	TGTGCCAGCAGCTTAAACCTAGCAGCAGATACGCAGTATTTT	CASSLNLAADTQYF
TRBV18	TRBD1	-	TRBJ1-4	TGTGCCAGCTCGACACGGACAGGGGGAGAGGATGAAAAACTGTTTTTT	CASSTRTGGEDEKLFF
TRBV5-6	TRBD1	-	TRBJ2-2	TGTGCCAGCAGCCCTCGACAGGGAGTGGCCGGGGAGCTGTTTTTT	CASSPRQGVAGELFF
TRBV18	-	few	TRBJ2-5	TGTGCCAGCTCACCAAGGGAGCAGGCCCAAGAGACCCAGTACTTC	CASSPREQAQETQYF
TRBV19	TRBD1	few	TRBJ2-7	TGTGCCAGTAGTATAGAGGACAGGGCCGGGTACGAGCAGTACTTC	CASSIEDRAGYEQYF
TRBV4-1	-	-	TRBJ2-2	TGCGCCAGCAGCCAAGATCCTACCGGGGAGCTGTTTTTT	CASSQDPTGELFF
TRBV7-2	-	-	TRBJ2-2	TGTGCCAGCAGCTTAACCCTCCCGTTGGAGGGCCCCACCGGGGAGCTGTTTTTT	CASSLTLPLEGPTGELFF
TRBV28	-	-	TRBJ2-5	TGTGCCAGCAGTTTATCCACAGTAGAAGAGACCCAGTACTTC	CASSLSTVEETQYF
TRBV30	-	-	TRBJ1-1	TGTGCCTGGAGTGCTACTGGGGGGATAACTGAAGCTTTCTTT	CAWSATGGITEAFF
TRBV28	TRBD1	-	TRBJ2-7	TGTGCCAGCAGTTCGGGACAGCTCATCTCCTACGAGCAGTACTTC	CASSSGQLISYEQYF
TRBV28	TRBD1	-	TRBJ2-7	TGTGCCAGCAGGACCCCGGGACAGGGGTCCTACGAGCAGTACTTC	CASRTPGQGSYEQYF
TRBV5-1	-	-	TRBJ2-6	TGCGCCAGCAGCTTGGCGGGGAGCTCTGGGGCCAACGTCCTGACTTTC	CASSLAGSSGANVLTF
TRBV28	-	-	TRBJ1-1	TGTGCCTCCCTCATAGACATGAACACTGAAGCTTTCTTT	CASLIDMNTEAFF
TRBV13	-	-	TRBJ1-2	TGTGCCAGCAGCTTAAGTGGTCGGGGGGCCTCAAACTATGGCTACACCTTC	CASSLSGRGASNYGYTF
TRBV30	TRBD1	many	TRBJ1-1	TGTGCCTGGAGTGTGACAGGGTACACTGAAGCTTTCTTT	CAWSVTGYTEAFF
TRBV5-4	-	-	TRBJ2-2	TGTGCCAGCAGCTTGGTCGACTACAACACCGGGGAGCTGTTTTTT	CASSLVDYNTGELFF
TRBV28	-	-	TRBJ1-2	TGTGCCAGCCACAAGGCGCTAGCTAACTATGGCTACACCTTC	CASHKALANYGYTF
TRBV15	TRBD1	-	TRBJ1-1	TGTGCCACCAGCAGAGATCTAACAGGGGGCGGGAACACTGAAGCTTTCTTT	CATSRDLTGGGNTEAFF
TRBV28	-	-	TRBJ1-1	TGTGCCAGCAGTTTATTGGCCCTTACCCCAGGAGGTAACACTGAAGCTTTCTTT	CASSLLALTPGGNTEAFF
TRBV5-1	-	-	TRBJ2-3	TGCGCCAGCAGCTCCTCCACAGATACGCAGTATTTT	CASSSSTDTQYF
TRBV7-3	-	-	TRBJ1-1	TGTGCCAGCAGCTTAGGACAGATGAACACTGAAGCTTTCTTT	CASSLGQMNTEAFF
TRBV5-4	-	-	TRBJ2-3	TGTGCCAGCAGCTTAGAGGTTAGCAAAGATACGCAGTATTTT	CASSLEVSKDTQYF
TRBV19	-	-	TRBJ2-1	TGTGCCAGTAGTGCGAGCGGGCCACCCTACAATGAGCAGTTCTTC	CASSASGPPYNEQFF
TRBV28	-	once	TRBJ2-1	TGTGCCCCCTATGACCCACTAGCAAGTAGCGATGAGCAGTTCTTC	CAPYDPLASSDEQFF
TRBV6-5	TRBD1	-	TRBJ1-2	TGTGCCAGCAGACAGGGGGCTTCCTATGGCTACACCTTC	CASRQGASYGYTF
TRBV5-4	TRBD2	-	TRBJ2-5	TGTGCCAGCAGCCGAGCGGGACTAGCGGAAGAGACCCAGTACTTC	CASSRAGLAEETQYF
TRBV29-1	TRBD1	-	TRBJ1-2	TGCAGCGCCTTAATTCCCGGGACAGGGGGCGCGGGTAACTATGGCTACACCTTC	CSALIPGTGGAGNYGYTF
TRBV9	TRBD2	-	TRBJ2-2	TGTGCCAGCGGCGGACTAGCGGGAGGGCCGTTGTTTTTT	CASGGLAGGPLFF
TRBV3-1/TRBV3-2	TRBD2	-	TRBJ2-7	TGTGCCAGCAGCCAAGCAACTAGCGGCCCCTACGAGCAGTACTTC	CASSQATSGPYEQYF
TRBV29-1	TRBD1	-	TRBJ2-3	TGCAGCGTCCGACAGGGATTCGCCACAGATACGCAGTATTTT	CSVRQGFATDTQYF